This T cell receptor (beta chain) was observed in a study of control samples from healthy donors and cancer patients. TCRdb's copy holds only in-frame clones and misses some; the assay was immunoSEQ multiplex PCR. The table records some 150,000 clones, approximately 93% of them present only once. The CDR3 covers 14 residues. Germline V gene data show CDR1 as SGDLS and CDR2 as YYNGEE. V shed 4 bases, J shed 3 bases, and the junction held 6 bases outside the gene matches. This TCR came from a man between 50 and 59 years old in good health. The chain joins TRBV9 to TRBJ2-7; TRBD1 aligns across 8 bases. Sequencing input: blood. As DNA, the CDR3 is TGTGCCAGCAGCCTGGGACAGGCGCTCTACGAGCAGTACTTC. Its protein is CASSLGQALYEQYF.